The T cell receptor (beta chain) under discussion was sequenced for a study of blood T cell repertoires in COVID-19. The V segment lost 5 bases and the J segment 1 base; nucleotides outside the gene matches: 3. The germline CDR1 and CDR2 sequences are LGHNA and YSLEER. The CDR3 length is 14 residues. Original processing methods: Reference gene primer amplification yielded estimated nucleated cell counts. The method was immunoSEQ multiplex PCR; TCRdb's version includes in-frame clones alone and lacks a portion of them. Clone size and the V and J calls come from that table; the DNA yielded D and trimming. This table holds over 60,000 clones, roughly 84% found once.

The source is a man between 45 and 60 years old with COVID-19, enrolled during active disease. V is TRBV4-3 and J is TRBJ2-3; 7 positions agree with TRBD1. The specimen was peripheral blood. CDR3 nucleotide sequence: TGCGCCAGCAGCTTCGGACAGGGCACAGATACGCAGTATTTT. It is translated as CASSFGQGTDTQYF.